Listed below are T cell receptor beta chains from one sample, sequenced in a study of blood T cell repertoires in COVID-19. Repertoires were generated with immunoSEQ multiplex PCR, while TCRdb's copy carries only in-frame clones and drops some. The table records 200,000 to 250,000 clones, approximately 83% of them present only once. Sequenced material: peripheral blood. These TCRs come from a woman younger than 45 who had recovered from COVID-19. Both conserved end residues are part of each CDR3. The D gene is left open where the match is weak. Where a row states a size, it is once, few, many or the class of an expanded clone; other rows omit it.

TRBJ2-7	TRBV5-4	.	TRBD1	CASSRDRAEQYF	TGTGCCAGCAGCCGTGACAGGGCCGAGCAGTACTTC
TRBJ1-2	TRBV6-6	.	.	CASSSQGSYGYTF	TGTGCCAGCAGTTCACAGGGTTCCTATGGCTACACCTTC
TRBJ2-5	TRBV9	.	.	CASSVGGLLGGGETQYF	TGTGCCAGCAGCGTAGGCGGGTTACTAGGAGGCGGGGAGACCCAGTACTTC
TRBJ2-3	TRBV27	.	TRBD2	CASSLISGGAVTDTQYF	TGTGCCAGCAGTTTGATTAGCGGGGGGGCCGTGACAGATACGCAGTATTTT
TRBJ2-2	TRBV4-1	few	TRBD2	CASSQADLSGGDGELFF	TGCGCCAGCAGCCAAGCCGACCTTAGCGGGGGGGACGGGGAGCTGTTTTTT
TRBJ1-2	TRBV6-2/TRBV6-3	.	.	CASSFGTSERSF	TGTGCCAGCAGCTTTGGGACATCTGAACGCTCCTTC
TRBJ2-2	TRBV7-9	.	.	CASSPRFGGELFF	TGTGCCAGCAGCCCCCGTTTCGGGGGGGAGCTGTTTTTT
TRBJ2-5	TRBV11-1	.	.	CASSSGETQYF	TGTGCCAGCAGTTCCGGAGAGACCCAGTACTTC
TRBJ2-6	TRBV5-1	.	TRBD2	CASWFGLAGGISGANVLTF	TGCGCCAGTTGGTTCGGACTAGCGGGGGGAATCTCTGGGGCCAACGTCCTGACTTTC
TRBJ1-2	TRBV6-5	.	.	CASSYGGRDGYTF	TGTGCCAGCAGTTACGGAGGGAGGGATGGCTACACCTTC
TRBJ2-7	TRBV7-2	.	TRBD1	CASSSRSGGRNEQYF	TGTGCCAGCAGCTCCCGGTCAGGGGGCAGGAACGAGCAGTACTTC
TRBJ2-1	TRBV7-6	.	TRBD2	CASSLWPSGGTYNEQFF	TGTGCCAGCAGTCTATGGCCTAGCGGGGGGACATACAATGAGCAGTTCTTC
TRBJ1-5	TRBV11-2	.	.	CASSSDRQSNQPQHF	TGTGCCAGCAGCTCCGATAGACAGAGTAATCAGCCCCAGCATTTT
TRBJ2-3	TRBV3-1/TRBV3-2	.	TRBD2	CASSREAGASTDTQYF	TGTGCCAGCAGCCGAGAAGCGGGGGCTAGCACAGATACGCAGTATTTT
TRBJ2-7	TRBV9	once	TRBD2	CASGSGGGDEQYF	TGTGCTTCGGGGAGCGGGGGAGGCGACGAGCAGTACTTC
TRBJ2-1	TRBV12-2	.	.	CASRLLLAGVNEQFF	TGTGCAAGTCGCTTATTGCTAGCGGGGGTCAATGAGCAGTTCTTC
TRBJ1-5	TRBV18	.	.	CASSPGWSSNQPQHF	TGTGCCAGCTCACCTGGGTGGAGTAGCAATCAGCCCCAGCATTTT
TRBJ2-7	TRBV11-2	.	.	CASSLEAWYEQYF	TGTGCCAGCAGCTTAGAGGCCTGGTACGAGCAGTACTTC
TRBJ2-1	TRBV2	.	TRBD2	CASRPTSGGPGEQFF	TGTGCCAGCAGGCCGACTAGCGGGGGGCCAGGGGAGCAGTTCTTC
TRBJ2-7	TRBV9	.	TRBD1	CASSIGQGSSYEQYF	TGTGCCAGCAGCATCGGACAGGGGAGCTCCTACGAGCAGTACTTC
TRBJ1-3	TRBV10-3	.	TRBD1	CAISGDRGPNSGNTIYF	TGTGCCATCAGTGGGGACAGGGGCCCAAACTCTGGAAACACCATATATTTT
TRBJ1-4	TRBV12-5	.	.	CASGFLGAGGIEKLFF	TGTGCTAGTGGTTTTCTTGGGGCCGGGGGGATTGAAAAACTGTTTTTT
TRBJ2-1	TRBV6-1	few	.	CASSETGGGYNEQFF	TGTGCCAGCAGTGAAACGGGGGGCGGGTACAATGAGCAGTTCTTC
TRBJ2-3	TRBV7-9	once	.	CASSLAPRTQYF	TGTGCCAGCAGCCTAGCCCCCCGTACGCAGTATTTT
TRBJ1-6	TRBV18	few	.	CASSPRANSPLHF	TGTGCCAGCTCACCCCGAGCGAATTCACCCCTCCACTTT
TRBJ1-2	TRBV5-4	.	.	CASSVAGTYGYTF	TGTGCCAGCAGCGTCGCAGGCACCTATGGCTACACCTTC
TRBJ1-2	TRBV7-9	.	.	CASSLAGENGYTF	TGTGCCAGCAGCTTAGCAGGGGAAAATGGCTACACCTTC
TRBJ2-3	TRBV6-6	.	TRBD2	CASSYSGLAGGTQYF	TGTGCCAGCAGTTACTCGGGACTAGCGGGGGGGACGCAGTATTTT
TRBJ2-4	TRBV2	once	.	CASSDGREKNIQYF	TGTGCCAGCAGTGACGGTCGGGAAAAAAACATTCAGTACTTC
TRBJ2-3	TRBV5-1	.	.	CASSFRGGSTDTQYF	TGCGCCAGCAGCTTTAGGGGGGGATCCACAGATACGCAGTATTTT
TRBJ1-1	TRBV19	.	TRBD1	CASNQGGTGGIEAFF	TGTGCCAGTAACCAAGGGGGCACAGGGGGCATCGAAGCTTTCTTT
TRBJ2-7	TRBV7-2	once	TRBD1	CASSGTGGTYEQYF	TGTGCCAGCAGCGGGACAGGGGGTACATACGAGCAGTACTTC
TRBJ2-5	TRBV6-6	.	TRBD1	CASSYLGQGRETQYF	TGTGCCAGCAGTTACCTCGGACAGGGGAGGGAGACCCAGTACTTC
TRBJ1-1	TRBV12-1	.	.	CASSWDRTNTEAFF	TGTGCCAGCAGCTGGGACAGGACCAACACTGAAGCTTTCTTT
TRBJ2-5	TRBV7-2	.	TRBD2	CASSLLVSGAGGRVGQYF	TGTGCCAGCAGCTTATTAGTAAGCGGGGCTGGCGGAAGAGTAGGCCAGTACTTC
TRBJ1-1	TRBV11-2	few	TRBD1	CASSSNRGGTEAFF	TGTGCCAGCAGCTCTAACAGGGGAGGCACTGAAGCTTTCTTT
TRBJ2-2	TRBV7-3	.	.	CASSLPGLWGGPGELFF	TGTGCCAGCAGCTTACCCGGTCTGTGGGGGGGCCCCGGGGAGCTGTTTTTT
TRBJ2-3	TRBV9	once	TRBD1	CASSATGQDTDTQYF	TGTGCCAGCAGCGCTACCGGACAGGACACAGATACGCAGTATTTT
TRBJ2-1	TRBV7-9	.	.	CASSPGWAGHEQFF	TGTGCCAGCAGCCCCGGATGGGCGGGGCATGAGCAGTTCTTC
TRBJ1-4	TRBV27	.	.	CASSFSPPTGGARDEKLFF	TGTGCCAGCAGTTTCTCCCCTCCCACCGGCGGGGCGCGTGATGAAAAACTGTTTTTT
TRBJ2-7	TRBV19	.	TRBD2	CASSIFAGDSYEQYF	TGTGCCAGTAGTATCTTTGCGGGAGACTCCTACGAGCAGTACTTC
TRBJ1-6	TRBV18	.	.	CASSPRLGQINSPLHF	TGTGCCAGCTCACCACGCTTAGGACAGATTAATTCACCCCTCCACTTT
TRBJ2-1	TRBV5-4	.	.	CASSLRRSDYNEQFF	TGTGCCAGCAGCCTTAGGCGGTCAGACTACAATGAGCAGTTCTTC
TRBJ1-4	TRBV19	few	.	CASSFTPTLGEKLFF	TGTGCCAGTAGCTTTACTCCGACACTAGGTGAAAAACTGTTTTTT
TRBJ1-6	TRBV3-1/TRBV3-2	few	.	CASSQAWPTTAPSSYNSPLHF	TGTGCCAGCAGCCAAGCGTGGCCGACGACAGCCCCCAGCTCCTATAATTCACCCCTCCACTTT
TRBJ1-4	TRBV2	.	.	CASSVLFVNEKLFF	TGTGCCAGCAGTGTCTTATTTGTTAATGAAAAACTGTTTTTT
TRBJ2-2	TRBV3-1/TRBV3-2	.	.	CASQSTNTGELFF	TGTGCCAGCCAATCTACGAACACCGGGGAGCTGTTTTTT
TRBJ2-7	TRBV5-4	.	TRBD1	CASSRTGSYEQYF	TGTGCCAGCAGCCGGACAGGGTCCTACGAGCAGTACTTC
TRBJ2-2	TRBV7-2	.	.	CASSQTIGRIVAGELFF	TGTGCCAGCAGCCAGACAATTGGCCGTATCGTCGCCGGGGAGCTGTTTTTT
TRBJ1-1	TRBV5-5	many	.	CASSWDLRGEAFF	TGTGCCAGCAGCTGGGACTTGAGGGGTGAAGCTTTCTTT
TRBJ1-1	TRBV3-1/TRBV3-2	.	.	CASSQVGQDTEAFF	TGTGCCAGCAGCCAAGTGGGGCAGGACACTGAAGCTTTCTTT
TRBJ2-1	TRBV7-7	.	TRBD2	CASSFGTSSINEQFF	TGTGCCAGCAGCTTCGGGACTAGCAGTATTAATGAGCAGTTCTTC
TRBJ2-6	TRBV3-1/TRBV3-2	.	.	CASSQTGTGANVLTF	TGTGCCAGCAGCCAAACAGGGACCGGGGCCAACGTCCTGACTTTC
TRBJ2-3	TRBV9	.	.	CASSPSGDTQYF	TGTGCCAGCAGCCCGAGCGGGGATACGCAGTATTTT
TRBJ1-6	TRBV19	.	.	CASSIRSRADNSPLHF	TGTGCCAGTAGTATTAGGAGCAGGGCCGATAATTCACCCCTCCACTTT
TRBJ1-1	TRBV7-3	.	.	CASSPPGVGAWEEAFF	TGTGCCAGCAGCCCTCCCGGGGTGGGGGCCTGGGAGGAAGCTTTCTTT
TRBJ2-7	TRBV19	once	.	CASSIATSSYEQYF	TGTGCCAGTAGTATAGCTACGAGCTCCTACGAGCAGTACTTC